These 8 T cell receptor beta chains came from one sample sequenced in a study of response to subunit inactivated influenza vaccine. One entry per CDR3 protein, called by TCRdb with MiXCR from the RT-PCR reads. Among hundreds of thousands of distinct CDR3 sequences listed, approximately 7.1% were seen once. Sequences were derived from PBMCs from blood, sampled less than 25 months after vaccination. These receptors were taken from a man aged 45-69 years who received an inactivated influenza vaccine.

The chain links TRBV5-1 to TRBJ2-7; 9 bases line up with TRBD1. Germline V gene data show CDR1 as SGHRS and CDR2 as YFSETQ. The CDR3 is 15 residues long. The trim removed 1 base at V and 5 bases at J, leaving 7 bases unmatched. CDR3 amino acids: CASSLQGQGPDEQYF. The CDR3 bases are TGCGCCAGCAGCTTGCAGGGACAGGGACCTGACGAGCAGTACTTC.

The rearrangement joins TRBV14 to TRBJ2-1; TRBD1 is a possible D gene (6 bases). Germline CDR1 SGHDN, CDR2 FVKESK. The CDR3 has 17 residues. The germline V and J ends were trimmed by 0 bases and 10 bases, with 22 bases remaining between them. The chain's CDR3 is CASSQEGADAAPGEQFF. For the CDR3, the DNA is TGTGCCAGCAGCCAAGAGGGGGCGGACGCCGCCCCGGGAGAGCAGTTCTTC.

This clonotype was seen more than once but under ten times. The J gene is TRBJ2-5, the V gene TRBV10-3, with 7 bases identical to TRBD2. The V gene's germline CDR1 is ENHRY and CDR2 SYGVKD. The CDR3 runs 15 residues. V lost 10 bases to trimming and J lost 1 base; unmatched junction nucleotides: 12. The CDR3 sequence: CATLGGAGRQETQYF. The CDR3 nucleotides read TGTGCCACCCTCGGGGGAGCGGGGCGCCAAGAGACCCAGTACTTC.

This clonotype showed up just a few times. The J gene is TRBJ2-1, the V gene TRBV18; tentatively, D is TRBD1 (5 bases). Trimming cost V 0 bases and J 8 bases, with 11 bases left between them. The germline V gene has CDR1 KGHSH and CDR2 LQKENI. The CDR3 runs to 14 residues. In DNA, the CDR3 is TGTGCCAGCTCACCACCCAGGGCTAGTTATGAGCAGTTCTTC. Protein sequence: CASSPPRASYEQFF.

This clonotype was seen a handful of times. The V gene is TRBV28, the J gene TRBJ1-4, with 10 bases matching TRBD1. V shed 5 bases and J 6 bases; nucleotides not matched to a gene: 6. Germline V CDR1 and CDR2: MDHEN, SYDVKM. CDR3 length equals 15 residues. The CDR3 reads CASSRWTGGDEKLFF. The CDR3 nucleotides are TGTGCCAGCAGTAGATGGACAGGGGGGGATGAAAAACTGTTTTTT.

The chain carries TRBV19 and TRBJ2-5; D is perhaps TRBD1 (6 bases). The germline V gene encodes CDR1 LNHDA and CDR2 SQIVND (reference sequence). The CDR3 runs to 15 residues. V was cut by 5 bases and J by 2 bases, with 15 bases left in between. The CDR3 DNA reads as TGTGCCAGTAGTTGGGACATCGAACCTCAAGAGACCCAGTACTTC. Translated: CASSWDIEPQETQYF.

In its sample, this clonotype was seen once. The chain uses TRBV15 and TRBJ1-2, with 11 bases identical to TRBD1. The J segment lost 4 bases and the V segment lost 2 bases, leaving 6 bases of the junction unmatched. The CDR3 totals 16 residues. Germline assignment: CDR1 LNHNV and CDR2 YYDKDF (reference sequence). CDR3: CATSRRDRGETYGYTF. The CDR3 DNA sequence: TGTGCCACCAGCAGAAGGGACAGGGGGGAAACCTATGGCTACACCTTC.

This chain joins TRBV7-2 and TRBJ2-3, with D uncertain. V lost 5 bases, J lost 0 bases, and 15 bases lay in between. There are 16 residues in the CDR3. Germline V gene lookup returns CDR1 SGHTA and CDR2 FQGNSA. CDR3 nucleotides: TGTGCCAGCAGCCCAGATAAAATGGCTAGCACAGATACGCAGTATTTT. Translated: CASSPDKMASTDTQYF.